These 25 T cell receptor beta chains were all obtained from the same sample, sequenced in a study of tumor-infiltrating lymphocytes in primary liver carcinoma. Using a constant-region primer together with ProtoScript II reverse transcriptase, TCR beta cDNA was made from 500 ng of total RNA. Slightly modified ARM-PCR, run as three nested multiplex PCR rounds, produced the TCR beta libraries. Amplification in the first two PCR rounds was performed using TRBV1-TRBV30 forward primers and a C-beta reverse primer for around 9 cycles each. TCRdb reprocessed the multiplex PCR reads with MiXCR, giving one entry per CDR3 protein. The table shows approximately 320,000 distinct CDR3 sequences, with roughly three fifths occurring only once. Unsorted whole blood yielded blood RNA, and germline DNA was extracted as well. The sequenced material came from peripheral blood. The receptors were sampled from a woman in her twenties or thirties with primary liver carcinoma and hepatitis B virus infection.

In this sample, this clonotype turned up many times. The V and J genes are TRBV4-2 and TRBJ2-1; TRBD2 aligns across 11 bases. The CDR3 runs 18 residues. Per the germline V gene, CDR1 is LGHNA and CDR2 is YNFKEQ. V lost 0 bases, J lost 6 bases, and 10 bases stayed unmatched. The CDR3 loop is CASSQDVGSLAGANEQFF. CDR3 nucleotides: TGTGCCAGCAGCCAAGATGTCGGGTCACTAGCGGGAGCCAATGAGCAGTTCTTC.

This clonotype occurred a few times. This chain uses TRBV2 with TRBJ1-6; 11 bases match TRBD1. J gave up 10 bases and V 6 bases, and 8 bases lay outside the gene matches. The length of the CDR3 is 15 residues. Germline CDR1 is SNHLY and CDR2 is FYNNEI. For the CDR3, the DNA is TGTGCCAGCAGGAACGGACAGGGGGCTCGATCACCCCTCCACTTT. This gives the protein CASRNGQGARSPLHF.

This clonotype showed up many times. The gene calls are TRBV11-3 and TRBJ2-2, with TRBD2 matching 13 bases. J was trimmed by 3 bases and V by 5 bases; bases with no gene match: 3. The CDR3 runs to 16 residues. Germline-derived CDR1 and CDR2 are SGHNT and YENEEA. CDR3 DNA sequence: TGTGCCAGCAGCGCCGGACTAGCGGGAGACACCGGGGAGCTGTTTTTT. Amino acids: CASSAGLAGDTGELFF.

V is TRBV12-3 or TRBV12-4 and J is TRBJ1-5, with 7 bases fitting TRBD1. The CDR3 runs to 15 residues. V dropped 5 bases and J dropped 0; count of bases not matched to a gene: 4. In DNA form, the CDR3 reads TGTGCCAGCAGTCCGACAGGGCATAGCAATCAGCCCCAGCATTTT. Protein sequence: CASSPTGHSNQPQHF.

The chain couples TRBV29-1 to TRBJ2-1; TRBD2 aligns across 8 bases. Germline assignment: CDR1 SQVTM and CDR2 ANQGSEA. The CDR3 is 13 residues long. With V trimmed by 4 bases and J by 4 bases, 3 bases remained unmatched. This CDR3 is CSVGAGGYNEQFF. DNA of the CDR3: TGCAGCGTTGGTGCGGGAGGATACAATGAGCAGTTCTTC.

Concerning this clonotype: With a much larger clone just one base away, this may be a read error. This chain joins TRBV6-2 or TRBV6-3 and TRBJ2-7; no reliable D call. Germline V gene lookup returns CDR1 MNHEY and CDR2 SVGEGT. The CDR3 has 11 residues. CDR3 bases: TGTGCCAGCAGTTACTACTACGGGCAGTACTTC. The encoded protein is CASSYYYGQYF.

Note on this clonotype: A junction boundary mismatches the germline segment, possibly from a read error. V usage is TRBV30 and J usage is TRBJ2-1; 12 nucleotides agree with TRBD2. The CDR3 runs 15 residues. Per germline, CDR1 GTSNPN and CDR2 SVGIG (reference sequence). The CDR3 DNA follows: TGTGCCTGGCTAGCGGGAGGGCTAATGGCCAATGAGCAGTTCTTT. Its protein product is CAWLAGGLMANEQFF.

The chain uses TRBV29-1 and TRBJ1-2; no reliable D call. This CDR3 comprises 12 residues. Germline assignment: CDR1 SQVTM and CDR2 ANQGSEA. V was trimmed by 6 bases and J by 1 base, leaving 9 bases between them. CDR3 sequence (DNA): TGCAGCGTCTTAACTGATAACTATGGCTACACCTTC. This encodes CSVLTDNYGYTF. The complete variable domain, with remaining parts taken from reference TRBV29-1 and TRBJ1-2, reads SAVISQKPSRDICQRGTSLTIQCQVDSQVTMMFWYRQQPGQSLTLIATANQGSEATYESGFVIDKFPISRPNLTFSTLTVSNMSPEDSSIYLCSVLTDNYGYTFGSGTRLTVV.

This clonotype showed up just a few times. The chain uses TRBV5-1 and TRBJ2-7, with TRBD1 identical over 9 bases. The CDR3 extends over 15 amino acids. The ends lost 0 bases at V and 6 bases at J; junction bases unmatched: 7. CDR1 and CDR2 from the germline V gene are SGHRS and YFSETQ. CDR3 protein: CASSLGDRDLGEQYF. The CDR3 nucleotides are TGCGCCAGCAGCTTGGGGGACAGGGACCTGGGCGAGCAGTACTTC. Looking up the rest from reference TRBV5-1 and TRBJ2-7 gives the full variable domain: KAGVTQTPRYLIKTRGQQVTLSCSPISGHRSVSWYQQTPGQGLQFLFEYFSETQRNKGNFPGRFSGRQFSNSRSEMNVSTLELGDSALYLCASSLGDRDLGEQYFGPGTRLTVT.

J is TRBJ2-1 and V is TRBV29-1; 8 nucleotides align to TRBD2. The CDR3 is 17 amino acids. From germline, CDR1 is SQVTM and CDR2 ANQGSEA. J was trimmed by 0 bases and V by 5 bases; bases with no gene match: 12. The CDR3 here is CSVRVQLAGHSYNEQFF. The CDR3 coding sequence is TGCAGCGTTAGGGTCCAGCTAGCGGGTCACTCCTACAATGAGCAGTTCTTC.

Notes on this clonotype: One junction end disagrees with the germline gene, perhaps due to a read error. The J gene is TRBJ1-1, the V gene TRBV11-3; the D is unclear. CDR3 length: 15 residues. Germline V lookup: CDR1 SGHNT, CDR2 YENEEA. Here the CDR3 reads CASSLQQRVNTEAFF. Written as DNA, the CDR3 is TGCGCCAGCAGCTTACAACAGAGGGTGAACACTGAAGCTTTCTTT.

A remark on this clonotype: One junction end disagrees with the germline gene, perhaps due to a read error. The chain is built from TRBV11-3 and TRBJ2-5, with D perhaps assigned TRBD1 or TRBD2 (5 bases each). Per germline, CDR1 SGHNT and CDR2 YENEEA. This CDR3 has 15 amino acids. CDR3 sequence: CASSSLDTPFGTHYF. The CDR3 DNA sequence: TGTGCCAGCAGCTCCCTAGATACCCCTTTCGGGACCCACTACTTC.

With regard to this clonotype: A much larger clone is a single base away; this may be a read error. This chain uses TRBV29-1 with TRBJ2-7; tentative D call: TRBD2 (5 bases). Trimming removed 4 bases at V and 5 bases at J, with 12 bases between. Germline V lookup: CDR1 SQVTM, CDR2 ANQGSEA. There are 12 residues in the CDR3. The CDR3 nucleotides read TGCAGCGTTGGAGGTCTGGAGGACGAGCAGTACTTC. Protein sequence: CSVGGLEDEQYF.

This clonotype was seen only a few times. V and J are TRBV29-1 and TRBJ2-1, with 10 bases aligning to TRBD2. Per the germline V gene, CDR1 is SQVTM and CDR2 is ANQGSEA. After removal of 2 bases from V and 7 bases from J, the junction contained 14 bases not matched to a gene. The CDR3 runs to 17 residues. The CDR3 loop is CSVEYGMVLAGANEQFF. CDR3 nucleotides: TGCAGCGTTGAATATGGGATGGTCCTAGCGGGAGCTAATGAGCAGTTCTTC.

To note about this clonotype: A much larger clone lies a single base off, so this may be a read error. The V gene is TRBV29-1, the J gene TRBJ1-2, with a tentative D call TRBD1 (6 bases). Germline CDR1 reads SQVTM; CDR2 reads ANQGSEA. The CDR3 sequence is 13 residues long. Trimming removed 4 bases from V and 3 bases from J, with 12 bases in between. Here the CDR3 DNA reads TGCAGCGTTGCTTTAGGGGGGGACTATGGCTACACCTTC. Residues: CSVALGGDYGYTF.

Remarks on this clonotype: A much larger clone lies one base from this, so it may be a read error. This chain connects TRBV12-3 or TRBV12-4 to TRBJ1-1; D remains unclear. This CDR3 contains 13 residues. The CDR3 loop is CASSLHGKPEALF. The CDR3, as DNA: TGTGCCAGCAGTTTACATGGGAAGCCTGAAGCTTTATTT.

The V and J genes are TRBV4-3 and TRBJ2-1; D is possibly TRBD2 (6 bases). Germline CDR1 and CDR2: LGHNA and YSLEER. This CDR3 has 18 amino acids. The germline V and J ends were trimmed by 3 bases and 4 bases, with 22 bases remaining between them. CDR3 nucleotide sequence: TGCGCCAGCAGCCACCTGAAGGTACTAGCAGGGCGATACAATGAGCAGTTCTTC. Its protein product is CASSHLKVLAGRYNEQFF.

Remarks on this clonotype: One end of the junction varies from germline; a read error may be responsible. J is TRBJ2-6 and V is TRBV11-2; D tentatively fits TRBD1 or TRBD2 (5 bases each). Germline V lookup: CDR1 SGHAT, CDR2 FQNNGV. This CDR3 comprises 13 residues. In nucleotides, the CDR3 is TGTGCCAGCAGTCTCTCCGGGGCCAACGGCCTGACTTTC. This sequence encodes CASSLSGANGLTF.

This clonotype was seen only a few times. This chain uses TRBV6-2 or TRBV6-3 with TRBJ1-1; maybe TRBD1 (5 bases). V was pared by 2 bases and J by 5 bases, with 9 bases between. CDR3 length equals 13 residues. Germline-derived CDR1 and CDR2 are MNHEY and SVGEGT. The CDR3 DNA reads TGTGCCAGCAGTTACCTGGGGGGGACTGAAGCTTTCTTT. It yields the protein CASSYLGGTEAFF.

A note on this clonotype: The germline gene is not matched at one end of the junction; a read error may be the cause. CDR3 nucleotides: TGTGGCAGCAGCTCCCCGCCCCATTTTACGGGCCCCTCCTACGAGCAGTACTTC. It specifies CGSSSPPHFTGPSYEQYF. The genes are TRBV7-9 and TRBJ2-7; D remains ambiguous. This CDR3 comprises 18 residues. CDR1 SEHNR and CDR2 FQNEAQ come from the germline V gene (reference sequence). The entire variable domain, with the rest obtained from reference TRBV7-9 and TRBJ2-7, is as follows: DTGVSQNPRHKITKRGQNVTFRCDPISEHNRLYWYRQTLGQGPEFLTYFQNEAQLEKSRLLSDRFSAERPKGSFSTLEIQRTEQGDSAMYLCGSSSPPHFTGPSYEQYFGPGTRLTVT.

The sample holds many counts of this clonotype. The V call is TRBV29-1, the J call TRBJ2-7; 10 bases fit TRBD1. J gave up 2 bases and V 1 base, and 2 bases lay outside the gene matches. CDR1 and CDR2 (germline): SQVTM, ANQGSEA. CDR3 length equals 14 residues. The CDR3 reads CSVEGTGGTYEQYF. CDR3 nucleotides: TGCAGCGTTGAAGGGACAGGGGGTACCTACGAGCAGTACTTC.

CDR3: CASSLGRGRYEQYF. DNA for the CDR3: TGTGCCAGCAGCTTAGGACGGGGCCGCTACGAGCAGTACTTC. V is TRBV5-6 and J is TRBJ2-7; D may be TRBD1 or TRBD2 (5 bases each). V was clipped by 2 bases and J by 3 bases, with 12 bases between them. There are 14 residues in the CDR3. The germline gives CDR1 SGHDT, CDR2 YYEEEE.

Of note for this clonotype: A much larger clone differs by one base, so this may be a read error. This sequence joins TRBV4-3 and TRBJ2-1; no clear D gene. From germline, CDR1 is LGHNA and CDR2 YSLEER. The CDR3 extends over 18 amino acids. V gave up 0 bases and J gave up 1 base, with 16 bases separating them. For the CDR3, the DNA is TGCGCCAGCAGCCAAGAAACTACGAGTTTGGGATCCTACAATGAGCAGTTCTTC. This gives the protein CASSQETTSLGSYNEQFF.

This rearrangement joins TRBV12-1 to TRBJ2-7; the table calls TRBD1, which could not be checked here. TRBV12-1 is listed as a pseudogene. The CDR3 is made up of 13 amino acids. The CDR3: CASSFMAPLEQYF. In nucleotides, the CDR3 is TGTGCCAGCAGCTTCATGGCCCCTCTGGAGCAGTACTTC.

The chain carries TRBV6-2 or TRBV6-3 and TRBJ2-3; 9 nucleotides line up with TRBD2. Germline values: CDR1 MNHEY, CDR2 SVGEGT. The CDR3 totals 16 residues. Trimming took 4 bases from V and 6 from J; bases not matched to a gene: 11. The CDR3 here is CASSSPVVAGADTQYF. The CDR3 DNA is TGTGCCAGCAGTTCCCCCGTGGTAGCGGGAGCCGATACGCAGTATTTT.